This note documents a single T cell receptor (beta chain) sequence. Its antigen remains unidentified. Germline V CDR1 and CDR2: SGHTA, FQGTGA. V dropped 0 bases and J dropped 6 bases, with 12 bases sitting between them. The CDR3 has 14 amino acids. The source of the sample is a study of shared clonotypes between healthy human individuals. Only in-frame clones appear in the TCRdb table, and some are missing; sequencing was by immunoSEQ multiplex PCR. In the table there are about 1.5 million clones, 95% to 99% of which are singletons. General study points: In several donors, about 5% of naive CD4 clonotypes appeared in common. Rarefaction curves obtained for sorted subsets showed sequencing incomplete despite large depth.

The gene calls are TRBV7-3 and TRBJ2-7, with D perhaps given as TRBD1 or TRBD2 (5 bases each). This TCR was recovered from a man aged 30 to 45 in good health. The sample was naive CD4+ T cells sorted from blood. As for subset: CD45RA+ positively selected. The CDR3 region has the DNA TGTGCCAGCAGCTTAACCGGGGCGGGTGGCGAGCAGTACTTC. Protein product: CASSLTGAGGEQYF.